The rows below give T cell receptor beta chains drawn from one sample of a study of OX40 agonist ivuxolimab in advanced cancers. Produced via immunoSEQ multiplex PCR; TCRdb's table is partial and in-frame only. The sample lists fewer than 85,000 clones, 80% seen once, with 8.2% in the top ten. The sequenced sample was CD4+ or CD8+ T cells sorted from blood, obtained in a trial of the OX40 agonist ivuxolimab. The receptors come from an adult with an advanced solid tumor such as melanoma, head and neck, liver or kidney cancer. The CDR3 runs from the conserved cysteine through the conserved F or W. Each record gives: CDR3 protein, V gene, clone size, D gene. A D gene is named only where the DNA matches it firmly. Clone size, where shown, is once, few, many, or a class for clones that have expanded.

CDR3 protein: CASSEASQSGYTF
V gene: TRBV2
clone size: few
D gene: -

CDR3 protein: CASSPGAGGITDTQYF
V gene: TRBV7-6
clone size: -
D gene: TRBD1

CDR3 protein: CSVAPRTSGAREQYF
V gene: TRBV29-1
clone size: once
D gene: TRBD2

CDR3 protein: CASSQTDRGISSGANVLTF
V gene: TRBV4-2
clone size: once
D gene: TRBD1

CDR3 protein: CASSLVGGGGTEAFF
V gene: TRBV7-9
clone size: -
D gene: -

CDR3 protein: CASRTGLDYGYTF
V gene: TRBV2
clone size: -
D gene: TRBD1

CDR3 protein: CASSLGASVNTGELFF
V gene: TRBV7-8
clone size: -
D gene: -

CDR3 protein: CASSSPGGTEAFF
V gene: TRBV5-1
clone size: -
D gene: -

CDR3 protein: CASGLGGYYGYTF
V gene: TRBV12-5
clone size: -
D gene: -

CDR3 protein: CASSPIAGARLATQYF
V gene: TRBV4-1
clone size: -
D gene: TRBD2

CDR3 protein: CASSEQGRGARTDTQYF
V gene: TRBV10-1
clone size: -
D gene: -

CDR3 protein: CASSDQETQYF
V gene: TRBV5-1
clone size: -
D gene: -

CDR3 protein: CASSLAGTLTDTQYF
V gene: TRBV5-4
clone size: -
D gene: -

CDR3 protein: CASSLAGTDTQYF
V gene: TRBV14
clone size: -
D gene: -

CDR3 protein: CAMGGLAGAEQFF
V gene: TRBV10-3
clone size: -
D gene: TRBD2

CDR3 protein: CASMQGLAVETQYF
V gene: TRBV5-1
clone size: -
D gene: -

CDR3 protein: CASSPAGQGSYEQYF
V gene: TRBV5-4
clone size: -
D gene: TRBD1

CDR3 protein: CASSRGGADLTDTQYF
V gene: TRBV5-4
clone size: -
D gene: TRBD2

CDR3 protein: CASSATGGGGNTIYF
V gene: TRBV6-1
clone size: -
D gene: TRBD1

CDR3 protein: CASSQVEGQGQYF
V gene: TRBV4-1
clone size: -
D gene: -

CDR3 protein: CASSLGTPTDTQYF
V gene: TRBV5-8
clone size: -
D gene: -

CDR3 protein: CASSLGLAGGEQFF
V gene: TRBV7-3
clone size: -
D gene: TRBD2

CDR3 protein: CASSFVSGAIIMNTEAFF
V gene: TRBV7-9
clone size: -
D gene: -

CDR3 protein: CASSLPSTDTQYF
V gene: TRBV28
clone size: -
D gene: -

CDR3 protein: CATRGTSGGQETQYF
V gene: TRBV10-3
clone size: -
D gene: TRBD2

CDR3 protein: CASSLPGLWGYEQYF
V gene: TRBV28
clone size: -
D gene: -

CDR3 protein: CASAGGVSFVNEQFF
V gene: TRBV2
clone size: few
D gene: -

CDR3 protein: CASRDSSWAKNIQYF
V gene: TRBV6-5
clone size: -
D gene: -

CDR3 protein: CASSLGGLRETQYF
V gene: TRBV7-7
clone size: -
D gene: -

CDR3 protein: CASSVGLLEDVPVDTQYF
V gene: TRBV9
clone size: -
D gene: -

CDR3 protein: CASNPQLAEAFF
V gene: TRBV9
clone size: -
D gene: -

CDR3 protein: CASSTTGGDYGYTF
V gene: TRBV28
clone size: -
D gene: TRBD1

CDR3 protein: CASTQTGGYEQYF
V gene: TRBV23-1
clone size: few
D gene: TRBD1

CDR3 protein: CASSYSGQGADEKLFF
V gene: TRBV6-6
clone size: -
D gene: TRBD1

CDR3 protein: CASSVVPTSGETQYF
V gene: TRBV9
clone size: -
D gene: TRBD2

CDR3 protein: CASSFGGNTEAFF
V gene: TRBV5-1
clone size: -
D gene: -

CDR3 protein: CASSLVIYNEQFF
V gene: TRBV5-6
clone size: once
D gene: -

CDR3 protein: CASSLNRDGKNEQYF
V gene: TRBV18
clone size: -
D gene: -

CDR3 protein: CASSSYRGRRTDTQYF
V gene: TRBV5-6
clone size: -
D gene: TRBD1

CDR3 protein: CASSSSTEGEKLFF
V gene: TRBV6-6
clone size: -
D gene: -

CDR3 protein: CASARDRALFYF
V gene: TRBV7-9
clone size: once
D gene: TRBD1

CDR3 protein: CASGSTDTQYF
V gene: TRBV7-9
clone size: -
D gene: -

CDR3 protein: CASSIGLAGNTGELFF
V gene: TRBV5-1
clone size: -
D gene: TRBD2